Sequencing of this T cell receptor (beta chain) was carried out in a study of blood T cells in healthy people across ages. Regarding the study as a whole: Naive T cell percentage and TCR beta diversity correlated strongly. PBMCs that were unsorted prevented a conclusive naive versus antigen-experienced comparison.

Using a J-beta primer mix together with a sample-barcoded 5' primer, a second PCR was run for about 6 to 11 cycles. TCRdb itself ran the 5' RACE reads through MiXCR, one entry per CDR3 protein. The sample includes 1.5 million to 2 million distinct CDR3 sequences, about 35% seen only once; the top ten take roughly 12%. The CDR3 length is 17 residues. V dropped 3 bases and J dropped 1; count of bases not matched to a gene: 9. Germline V CDR1 and CDR2: LGHNA, YNFKEQ. Every donor provided approximately 10 milliliters of peripheral blood. In its sample, this clonotype was seen many times. The antigen remains unidentified.

The chain couples TRBV4-2 to TRBJ2-7, with 10 positions matching TRBD2. Source material: blood. The receptor was isolated from a woman in her 30s in good health. CDR3 nucleotides: TGTGCCAGCAGCCAGGGAGTAGCGGGAGGATCGTCCTACGAGCAGTACTTC. Translating it yields CASSQGVAGGSSYEQYF.